Below, 4 T cell receptor beta chains from the same sample are listed, as sequenced in a study of T cells in Graves' hyperthyroidism and ophthalmopathy. Amplified regions were TCR beta CDR3 sequences from RNA transcripts. HTBI primers drove first-round RT-PCR of the TCR CDR3. Using its own MiXCR run on the multiplex PCR reads, TCRdb lists one record per CDR3 protein. The table includes over 700,000 distinct CDR3 sequences, approximately 36% detected once. The sample consisted of blood. The receptors derive from a woman aged 40 to 49 with Graves' hyperthyroidism.

The V and J genes are TRBV12-3 or TRBV12-4 and TRBJ2-7; D is perhaps TRBD1 (5 bases). Trimming stripped 6 bases from V and 2 bases from J, with 8 bases between. The CDR3 covers 12 residues. The CDR3 loop reads CASSGHPYEQYF. In DNA form, the CDR3 reads TGTGCCAGCAGCGGACACCCCTACGAGCAGTACTTC.

This chain uses TRBV4-3 with TRBJ1-1, with D hard to call. V lost 2 bases to trimming and J lost 6 bases, with 19 bases between them. Germline CDR1 reads LGHNA; CDR2 reads YSLEER. The CDR3 extends over 16 amino acids. The CDR3 DNA follows: TGCGCCAGCAGCCAATATACCGGGTCCCTAGTGGCTGAAGCTTTCTTT. Amino acids: CASSQYTGSLVAEAFF.

This clonotype was found a few times. V is TRBV6-6 and J is TRBJ1-2, with no clear D. CDR3 size: 13 residues. Trimming took 4 bases from V and 5 from J, leaving 11 bases between them. Germline V gene data show CDR1 as MNHNY and CDR2 as SVGAGI (reference sequence). The CDR3 DNA follows: TGTGCCAGCAGTTTTCAGTCCGGGTATGGCTACACCTTC. Amino acids: CASSFQSGYGYTF.

The CDR3 protein is CASSLLAGGPREQFF. DNA for the CDR3: TGTGCCAGCAGCTTGCTAGCGGGAGGGCCGAGGGAGCAGTTCTTC. This chain joins TRBV5-6 and TRBJ2-1, with TRBD2 matching over 12 bases. V gave up 1 base and J gave up 10 bases; unmatched junction bases: 6. The germline V gene has CDR1 SGHDT and CDR2 YYEEEE. The CDR3 sequence is 15 residues long.